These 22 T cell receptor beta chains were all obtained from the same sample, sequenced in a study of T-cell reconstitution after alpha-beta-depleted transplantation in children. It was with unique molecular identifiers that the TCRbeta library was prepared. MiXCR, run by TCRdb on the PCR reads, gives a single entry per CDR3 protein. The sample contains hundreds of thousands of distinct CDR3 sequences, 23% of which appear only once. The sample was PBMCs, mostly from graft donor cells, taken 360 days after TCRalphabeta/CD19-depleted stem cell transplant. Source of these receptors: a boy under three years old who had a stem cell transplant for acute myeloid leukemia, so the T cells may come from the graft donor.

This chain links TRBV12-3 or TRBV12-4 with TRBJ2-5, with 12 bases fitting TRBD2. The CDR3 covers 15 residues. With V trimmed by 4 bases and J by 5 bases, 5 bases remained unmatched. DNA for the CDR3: TGTGCCAGCAGTTGGACTAGCGGGGAGTTTGAGACCCAGTACTTC. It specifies CASSWTSGEFETQYF.

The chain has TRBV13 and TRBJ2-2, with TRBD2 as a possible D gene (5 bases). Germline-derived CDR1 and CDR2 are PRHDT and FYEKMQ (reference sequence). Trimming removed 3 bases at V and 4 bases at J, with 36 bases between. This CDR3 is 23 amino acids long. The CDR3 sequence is CASSFLFGRDLIARNNFTGELFF. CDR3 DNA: TGTGCCAGCAGCTTTCTATTCGGTCGAGACTTAATAGCGAGGAATAATTTCACCGGGGAGCTGTTTTTT.

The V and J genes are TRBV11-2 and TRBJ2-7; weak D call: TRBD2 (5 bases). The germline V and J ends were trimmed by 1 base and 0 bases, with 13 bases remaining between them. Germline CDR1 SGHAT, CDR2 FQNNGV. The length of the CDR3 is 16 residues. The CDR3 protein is CASSLVERYLSYEQYF. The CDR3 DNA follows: TGTGCCAGCAGCTTAGTGGAGCGGTACCTCTCCTACGAGCAGTACTTC.

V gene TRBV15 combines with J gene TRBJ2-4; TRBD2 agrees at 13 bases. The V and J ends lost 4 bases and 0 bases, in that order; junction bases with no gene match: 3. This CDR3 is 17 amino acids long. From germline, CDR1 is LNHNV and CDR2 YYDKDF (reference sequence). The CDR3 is CATSTRTSGGAKNIQYF. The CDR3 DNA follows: TGTGCCACCAGCACAAGGACTAGCGGGGGAGCCAAAAACATTCAGTACTTC.

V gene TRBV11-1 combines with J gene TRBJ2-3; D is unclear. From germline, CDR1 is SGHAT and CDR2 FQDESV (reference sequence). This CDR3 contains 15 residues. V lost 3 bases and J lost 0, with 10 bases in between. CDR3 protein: CASSLGTSSTDTQYF. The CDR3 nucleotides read TGTGCCAGCAGCTTGGGCACCTCTAGCACAGATACGCAGTATTTT.

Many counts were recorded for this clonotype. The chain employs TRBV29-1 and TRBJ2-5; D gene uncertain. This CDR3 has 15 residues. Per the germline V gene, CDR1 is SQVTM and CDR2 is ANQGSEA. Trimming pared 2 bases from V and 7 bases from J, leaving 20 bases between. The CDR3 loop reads CSVERGRTVKGTQYF. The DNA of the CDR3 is TGCAGCGTTGAACGCGGCAGGACCGTTAAGGGGACCCAGTACTTC.

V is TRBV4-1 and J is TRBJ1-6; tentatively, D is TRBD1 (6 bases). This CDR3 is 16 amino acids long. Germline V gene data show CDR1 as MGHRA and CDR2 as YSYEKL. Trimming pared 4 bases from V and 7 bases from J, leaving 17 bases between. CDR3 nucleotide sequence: TGCGCCAGCAGCCTAATTCAAGCCAGGGGAAATTCACCCCTCCACTTT. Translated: CASSLIQARGNSPLHF.

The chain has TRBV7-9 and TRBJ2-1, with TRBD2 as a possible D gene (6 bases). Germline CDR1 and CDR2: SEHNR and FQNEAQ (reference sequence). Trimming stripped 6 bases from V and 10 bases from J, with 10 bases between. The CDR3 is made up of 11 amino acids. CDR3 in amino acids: CASSARGEQFF. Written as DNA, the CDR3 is TGTGCCAGCAGTGCACGGGGGGAGCAGTTCTTC.

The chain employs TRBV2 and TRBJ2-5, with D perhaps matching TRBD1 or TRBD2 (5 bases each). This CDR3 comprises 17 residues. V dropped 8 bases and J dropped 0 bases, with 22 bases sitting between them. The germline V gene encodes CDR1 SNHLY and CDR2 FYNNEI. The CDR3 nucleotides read TGTGCCAGCCTCCGGGACCCACTAGTCGGTTACCAAGAGACCCAGTACTTC. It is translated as CASLRDPLVGYQETQYF.

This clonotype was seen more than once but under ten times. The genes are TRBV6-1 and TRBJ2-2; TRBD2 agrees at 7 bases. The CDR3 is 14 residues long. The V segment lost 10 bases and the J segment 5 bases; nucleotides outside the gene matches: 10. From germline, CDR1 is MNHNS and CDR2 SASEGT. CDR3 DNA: TGTGCCACCAGGCAAGCGGGGAAGACCGGGGAGCTGTTTTTT. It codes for CATRQAGKTGELFF.

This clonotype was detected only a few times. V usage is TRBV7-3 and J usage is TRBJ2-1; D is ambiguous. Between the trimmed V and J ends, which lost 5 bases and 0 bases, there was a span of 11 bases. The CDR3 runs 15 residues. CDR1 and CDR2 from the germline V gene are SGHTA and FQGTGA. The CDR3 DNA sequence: TGTGCCAGCAGCATCGACACGAGCTCCTACAATGAGCAGTTCTTC. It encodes CASSIDTSSYNEQFF.

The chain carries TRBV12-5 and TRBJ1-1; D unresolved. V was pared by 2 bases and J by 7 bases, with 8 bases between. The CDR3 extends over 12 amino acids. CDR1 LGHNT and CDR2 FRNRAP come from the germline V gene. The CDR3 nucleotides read TGTGCTAGTGGTTTGTATCGGGGTGAAGCTTTCTTT. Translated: CASGLYRGEAFF.

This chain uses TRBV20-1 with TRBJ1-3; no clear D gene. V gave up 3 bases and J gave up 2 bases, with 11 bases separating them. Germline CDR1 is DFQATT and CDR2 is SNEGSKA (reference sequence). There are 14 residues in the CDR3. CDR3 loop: CSASMSAAGNTIYF. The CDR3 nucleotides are TGCAGTGCTAGTATGTCAGCCGCTGGAAACACCATATATTTT.

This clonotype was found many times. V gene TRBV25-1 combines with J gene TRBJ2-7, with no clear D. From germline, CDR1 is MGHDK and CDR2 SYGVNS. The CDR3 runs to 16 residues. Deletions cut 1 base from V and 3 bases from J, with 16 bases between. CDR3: CASSESSRPPYYEQYF. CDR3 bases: TGTGCCAGCAGTGAATCAAGCCGGCCCCCCTACTACGAGCAGTACTTC.

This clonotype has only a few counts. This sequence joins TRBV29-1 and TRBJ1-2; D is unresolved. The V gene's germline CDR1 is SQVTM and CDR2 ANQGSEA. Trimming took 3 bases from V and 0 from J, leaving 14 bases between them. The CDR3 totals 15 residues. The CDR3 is CSVEAPQRANYGYTF. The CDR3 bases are TGCAGCGTTGAGGCCCCCCAAAGGGCTAACTATGGCTACACCTTC.

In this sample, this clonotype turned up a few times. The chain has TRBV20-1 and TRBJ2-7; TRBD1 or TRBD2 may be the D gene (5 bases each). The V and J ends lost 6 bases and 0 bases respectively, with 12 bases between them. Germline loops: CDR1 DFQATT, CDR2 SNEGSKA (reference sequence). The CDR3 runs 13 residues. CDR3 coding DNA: TGCAGTGCCCAAACCGGGACCTCCTACGAGCAGTACGTC. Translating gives CSAQTGTSYEQYV.

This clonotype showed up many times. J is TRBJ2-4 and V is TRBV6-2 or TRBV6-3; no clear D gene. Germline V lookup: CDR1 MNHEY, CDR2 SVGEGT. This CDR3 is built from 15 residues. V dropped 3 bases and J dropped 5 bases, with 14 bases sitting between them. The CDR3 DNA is TGTGCCAGCAGTTATACGGGTCCCCAGGAAAACATTCAGTACTTC. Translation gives CASSYTGPQENIQYF.

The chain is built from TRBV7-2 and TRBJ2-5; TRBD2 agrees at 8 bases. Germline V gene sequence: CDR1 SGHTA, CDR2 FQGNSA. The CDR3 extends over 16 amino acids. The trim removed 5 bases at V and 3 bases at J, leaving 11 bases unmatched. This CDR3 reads CASSRPRGGNEETQYF. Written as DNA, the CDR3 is TGTGCCAGCAGCCGACCCCGGGGGGGCAACGAAGAGACCCAGTACTTC.

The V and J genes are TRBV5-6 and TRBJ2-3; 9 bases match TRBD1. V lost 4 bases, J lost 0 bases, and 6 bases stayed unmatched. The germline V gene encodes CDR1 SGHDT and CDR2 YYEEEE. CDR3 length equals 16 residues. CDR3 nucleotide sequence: TGTGCCAGCAGCCCCCGGGACAGGGTCAGCACAGATACGCAGTATTTT. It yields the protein CASSPRDRVSTDTQYF.

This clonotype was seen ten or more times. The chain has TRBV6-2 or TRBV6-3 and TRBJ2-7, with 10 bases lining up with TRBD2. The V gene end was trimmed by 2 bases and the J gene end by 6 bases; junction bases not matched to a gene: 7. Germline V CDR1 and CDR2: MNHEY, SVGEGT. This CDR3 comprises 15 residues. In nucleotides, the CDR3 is TGTGCCAGCAGTTACGCGGTAGCGGGGGGCCGCGAGCAGTACTTC. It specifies CASSYAVAGGREQYF.

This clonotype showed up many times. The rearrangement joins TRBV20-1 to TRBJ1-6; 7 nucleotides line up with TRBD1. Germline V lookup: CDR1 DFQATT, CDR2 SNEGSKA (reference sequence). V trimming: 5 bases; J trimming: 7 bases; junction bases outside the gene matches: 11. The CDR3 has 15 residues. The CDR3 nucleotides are TGCAGTGCTGGGAAATGGGGACAGTCAAATTCACCCCTCCACTTT. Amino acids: CSAGKWGQSNSPLHF.

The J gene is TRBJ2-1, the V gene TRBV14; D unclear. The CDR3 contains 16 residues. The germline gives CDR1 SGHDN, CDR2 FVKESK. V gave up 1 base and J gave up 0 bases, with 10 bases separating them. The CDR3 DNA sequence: TGTGCCAGCAGCCAAGGGATACGACACTCCTACAATGAGCAGTTCTTC. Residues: CASSQGIRHSYNEQFF.